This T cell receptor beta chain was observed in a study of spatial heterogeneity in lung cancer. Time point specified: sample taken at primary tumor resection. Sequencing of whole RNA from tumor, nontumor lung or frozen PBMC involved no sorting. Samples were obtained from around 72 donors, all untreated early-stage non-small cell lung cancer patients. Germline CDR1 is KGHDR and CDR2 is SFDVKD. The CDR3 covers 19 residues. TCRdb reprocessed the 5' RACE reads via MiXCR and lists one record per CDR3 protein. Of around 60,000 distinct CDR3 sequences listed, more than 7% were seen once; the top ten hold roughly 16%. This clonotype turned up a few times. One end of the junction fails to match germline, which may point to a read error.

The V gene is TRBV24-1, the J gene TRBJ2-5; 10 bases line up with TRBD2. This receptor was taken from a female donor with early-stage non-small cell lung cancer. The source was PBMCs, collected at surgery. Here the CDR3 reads CAASEKVGTSERGAETQYF. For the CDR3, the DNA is TGTGCCGCCAGTGAGAAAGTGGGGACTAGCGAACGGGGCGCCGAGACCCAGTACTTC.